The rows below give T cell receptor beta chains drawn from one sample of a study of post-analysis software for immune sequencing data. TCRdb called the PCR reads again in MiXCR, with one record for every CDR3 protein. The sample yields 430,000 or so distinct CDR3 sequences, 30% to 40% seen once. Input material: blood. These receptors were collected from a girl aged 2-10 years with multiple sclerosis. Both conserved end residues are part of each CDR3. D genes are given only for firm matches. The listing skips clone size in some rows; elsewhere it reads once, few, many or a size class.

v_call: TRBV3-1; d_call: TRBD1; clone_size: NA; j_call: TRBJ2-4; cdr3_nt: TGTGCCAGCAGCTCAGGTCCGGGACAGGGGAACATTCAGTACTTC; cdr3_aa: CASSSGPGQGNIQYF
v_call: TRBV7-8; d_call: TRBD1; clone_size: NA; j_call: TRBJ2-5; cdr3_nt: TGTGCCAGCAGCTGGGAGACAGGGGCAAGAGAGACCCAGTACTTC; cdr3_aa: CASSWETGARETQYF
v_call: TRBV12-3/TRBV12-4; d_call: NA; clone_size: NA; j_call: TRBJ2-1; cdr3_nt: TGTGCCAGCAGTCGCAGGGAGGATGAGCAGTTCTTC; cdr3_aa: CASSRREDEQFF
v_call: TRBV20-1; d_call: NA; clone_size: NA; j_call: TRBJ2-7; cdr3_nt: TGCAGTGCTAGGGAAGGGTTAGGGACCTACGAGCAGTACTTC; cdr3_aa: CSAREGLGTYEQYF
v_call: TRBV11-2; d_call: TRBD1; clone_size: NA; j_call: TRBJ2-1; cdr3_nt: TGTGCCAGCAGCTTACTTCCCGGGACAGCCAATGAGCAGTTCTTC; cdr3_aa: CASSLLPGTANEQFF
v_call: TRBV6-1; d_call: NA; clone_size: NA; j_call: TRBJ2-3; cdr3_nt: TGTGCCAGCAGTGACGTGAGCACAGATACGCAGTATTTT; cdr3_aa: CASSDVSTDTQYF
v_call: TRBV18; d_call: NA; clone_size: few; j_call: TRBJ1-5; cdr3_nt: TGTGCCACCACCGGAGGTAGCGATCAGCCCCAGCATTTT; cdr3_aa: CATTGGSDQPQHF
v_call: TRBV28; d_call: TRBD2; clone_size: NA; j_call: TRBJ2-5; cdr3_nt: TGTGCCAGCAGTCCTATTATATATCCTAGCGGGAGTAAAGAGACCCAGTACTTC; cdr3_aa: CASSPIIYPSGSKETQYF
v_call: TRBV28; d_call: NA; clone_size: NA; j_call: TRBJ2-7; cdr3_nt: TGTGCCAGCAGTTTATGCACAGCGCTTCGTCCCTGCGAGCAGTACTTC; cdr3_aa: CASSLCTALRPCEQYF
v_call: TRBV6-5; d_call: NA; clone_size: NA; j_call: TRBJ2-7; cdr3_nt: TGTGCCAGCAGTTTTGGGGGGTGGGAGCAGTACTTC; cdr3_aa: CASSFGGWEQYF
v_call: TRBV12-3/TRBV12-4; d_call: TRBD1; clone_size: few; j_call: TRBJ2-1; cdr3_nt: TGTGCCAGCAGCGGGACAGGGGGGAACAATGAGCAGTTCTTC; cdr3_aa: CASSGTGGNNEQFF
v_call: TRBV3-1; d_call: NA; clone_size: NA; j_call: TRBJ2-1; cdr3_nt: TGTGCCAGCAGCCAAGAAGGGACCACGCAGTTCTTC; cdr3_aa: CASSQEGTTQFF
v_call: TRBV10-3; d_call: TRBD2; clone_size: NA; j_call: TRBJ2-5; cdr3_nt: TGTGCCACCAGCGGGAAAGAGACCCAGTACTTC; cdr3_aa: CATSGKETQYF
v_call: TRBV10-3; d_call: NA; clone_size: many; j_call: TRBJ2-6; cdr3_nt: TGTGCCTCAGGGGACACACTAGTATGGCTTGGGGCCAACGTCCTGACTTTC; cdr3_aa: CASGDTLVWLGANVLTF
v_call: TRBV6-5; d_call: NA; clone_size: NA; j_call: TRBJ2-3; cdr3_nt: TGTGCCAGCAGTTACTCTGGGGGACGCACAGATACGCAGTATTTT; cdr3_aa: CASSYSGGRTDTQYF
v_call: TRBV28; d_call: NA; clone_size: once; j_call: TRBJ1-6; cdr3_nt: TGTGCCAGCAGCCTGTTCCGGGACGTAGATTCACCCCTCCACTTT; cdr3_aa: CASSLFRDVDSPLHF
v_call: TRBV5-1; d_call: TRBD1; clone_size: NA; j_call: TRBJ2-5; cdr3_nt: TGCGCCAGCAGCCGAGACAGGGCAAAGACCCAGTACTTC; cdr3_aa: CASSRDRAKTQYF
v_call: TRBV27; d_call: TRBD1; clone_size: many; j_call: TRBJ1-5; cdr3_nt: TGTGCCAGCAGTTTATCGGTCGGGACAGCGAGCAATCAGCCCCAGCATTTT; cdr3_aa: CASSLSVGTASNQPQHF
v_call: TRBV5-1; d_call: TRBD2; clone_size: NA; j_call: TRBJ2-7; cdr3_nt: TGCGCCAGCGCCTTGGGGACTAGCGGCTCCTACGAGCAGTACTTC; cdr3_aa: CASALGTSGSYEQYF
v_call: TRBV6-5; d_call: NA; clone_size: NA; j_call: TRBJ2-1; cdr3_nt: TGTGCCAGCAGTTTTGGTTTAAGTCCATACAATGAGCAGTTCTTC; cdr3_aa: CASSFGLSPYNEQFF
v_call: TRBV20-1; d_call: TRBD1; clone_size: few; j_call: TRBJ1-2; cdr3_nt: TGCAGTGCTATCGAGGGGGACAGGGGCTATGGCTACACCTTC; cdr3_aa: CSAIEGDRGYGYTF
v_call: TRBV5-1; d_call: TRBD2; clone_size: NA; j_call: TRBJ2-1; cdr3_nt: TGCGCCAGCAGCTTGAGGCTAGCGGGGGATTACAATGAGCAGTTCTTC; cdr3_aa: CASSLRLAGDYNEQFF
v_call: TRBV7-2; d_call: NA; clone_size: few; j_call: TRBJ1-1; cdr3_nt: TGTGCCAGCAGCTTAGACCCCGGGACCGGGCGGGGAGCTTTCTTT; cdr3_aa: CASSLDPGTGRGAFF
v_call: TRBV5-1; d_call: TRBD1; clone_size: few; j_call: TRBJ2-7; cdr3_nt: TGCGCCAGCAGCACCGGGGACAGCCGCTACGAGCAGTACTTC; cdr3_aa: CASSTGDSRYEQYF
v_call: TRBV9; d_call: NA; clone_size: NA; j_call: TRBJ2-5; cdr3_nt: TGTGCCAGCAGCGTAGGATTTGGGGGGTTCCTCGCCCACAATGAGCAGTACTTC; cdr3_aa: CASSVGFGGFLAHNEQYF
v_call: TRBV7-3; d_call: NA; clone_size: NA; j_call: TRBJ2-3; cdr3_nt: TGTGCCAGCAGCTTAAGTGGGGGGGCCCTCACAGATACGCAGTATTTT; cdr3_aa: CASSLSGGALTDTQYF
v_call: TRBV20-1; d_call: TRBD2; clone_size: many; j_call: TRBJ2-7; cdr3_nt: TGCAGTGCTAGAGATCGGCTAGCGGGAGGCGAGCAGTACTTC; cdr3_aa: CSARDRLAGGEQYF
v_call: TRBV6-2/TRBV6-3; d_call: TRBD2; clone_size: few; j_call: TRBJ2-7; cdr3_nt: TGTGCCAGCAGTTCTTTGGTAGCGGGCTCCTACGAGCAGTACTTC; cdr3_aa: CASSSLVAGSYEQYF